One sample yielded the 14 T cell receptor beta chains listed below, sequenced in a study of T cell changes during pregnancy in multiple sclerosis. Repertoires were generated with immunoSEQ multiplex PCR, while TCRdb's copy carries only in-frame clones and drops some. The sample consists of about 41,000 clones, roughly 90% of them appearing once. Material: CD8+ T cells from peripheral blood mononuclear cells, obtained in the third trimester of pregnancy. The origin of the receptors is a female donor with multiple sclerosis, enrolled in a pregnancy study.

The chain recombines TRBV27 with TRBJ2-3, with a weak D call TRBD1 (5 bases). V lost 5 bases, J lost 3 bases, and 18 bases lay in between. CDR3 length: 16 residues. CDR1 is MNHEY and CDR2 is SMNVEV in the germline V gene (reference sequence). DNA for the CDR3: TGTGCCAGCAGTACCATGCCAGGGTATCCGACAGATACGCAGTATTTT. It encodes CASSTMPGYPTDTQYF.

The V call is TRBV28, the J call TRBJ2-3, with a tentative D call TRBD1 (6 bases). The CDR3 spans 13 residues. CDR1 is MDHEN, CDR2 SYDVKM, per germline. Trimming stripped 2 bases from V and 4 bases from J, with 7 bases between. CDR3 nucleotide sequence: TGTGCCAGCAGTTTAACAGGGCCAGATACGCAGTATTTT. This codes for CASSLTGPDTQYF.

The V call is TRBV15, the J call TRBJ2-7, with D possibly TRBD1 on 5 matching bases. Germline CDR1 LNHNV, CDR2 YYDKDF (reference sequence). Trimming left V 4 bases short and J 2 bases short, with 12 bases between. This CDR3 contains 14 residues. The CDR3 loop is CATSIGAGTYEQYF. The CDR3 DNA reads TGTGCCACCAGCATTGGTGCAGGGACCTACGAGCAGTACTTC. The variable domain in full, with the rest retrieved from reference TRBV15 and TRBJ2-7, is DAMVIQNPRYQVTQFGKPVTLSCSQTLNHNVMYWYQQKSSQAPKLLFHYYDKDFNNEADTPDNFQSRRPNTSFCFLDIRSPGLGDTAMYLCATSIGAGTYEQYFGPGTRLTVT.

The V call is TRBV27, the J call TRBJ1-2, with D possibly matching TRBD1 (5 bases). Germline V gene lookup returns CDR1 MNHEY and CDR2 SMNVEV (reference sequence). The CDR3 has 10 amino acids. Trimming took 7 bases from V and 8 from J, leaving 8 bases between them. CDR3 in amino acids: CASTGFGYTF. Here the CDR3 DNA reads TGTGCCAGCACAGGGTTCGGCTACACCTTC.

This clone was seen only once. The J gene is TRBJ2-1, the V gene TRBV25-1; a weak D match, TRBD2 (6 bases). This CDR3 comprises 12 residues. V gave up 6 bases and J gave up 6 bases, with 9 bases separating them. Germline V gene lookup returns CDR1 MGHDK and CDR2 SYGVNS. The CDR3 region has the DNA TGTGCCAGCAGGGACGGGGGCAATGAGCAGTTCTTC. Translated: CASRDGGNEQFF.

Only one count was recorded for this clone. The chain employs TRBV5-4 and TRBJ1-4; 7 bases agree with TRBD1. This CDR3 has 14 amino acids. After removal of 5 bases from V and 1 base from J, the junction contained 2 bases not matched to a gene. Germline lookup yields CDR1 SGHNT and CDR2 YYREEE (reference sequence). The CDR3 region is CASSWDRTNEKLFF. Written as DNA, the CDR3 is TGTGCCAGCAGTTGGGACAGAACTAATGAAAAACTGTTTTTT.

CDR3 in amino acids: CASSVRGGYTF. In DNA form, the CDR3 reads TGTGCCAGCAGTGTTCGCGGGGGCTACACCTTC. The V call is TRBV25-1, the J call TRBJ1-2; no firm D call. CDR1 and CDR2 from the germline V gene are MGHDK and SYGVNS. The CDR3 spans 11 residues. Trimming took off 4 bases at V and 8 bases at J, with 8 bases between the two ends.

CDR3 residues: CASSGPGRGDTEAFF. As DNA, the CDR3 is TGTGCCAGCAGTGGACCCGGCAGGGGGGACACTGAAGCTTTCTTT. J is TRBJ1-1 and V is TRBV5-4; the match to TRBD1 covers 7 bases. The CDR3 is 15 amino acids. J was trimmed by 3 bases and V by 5 bases; bases with no gene match: 10. Germline V lookup: CDR1 SGHNT, CDR2 YYREEE (reference sequence).

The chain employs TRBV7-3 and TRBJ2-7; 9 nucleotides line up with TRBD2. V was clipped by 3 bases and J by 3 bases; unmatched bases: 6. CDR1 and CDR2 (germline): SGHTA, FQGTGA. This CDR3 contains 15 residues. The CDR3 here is CASSLGGGASYEQYF. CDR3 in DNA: TGTGCCAGCAGCTTGGGCGGGGGGGCGAGCTACGAGCAGTACTTC.

CDR3 DNA sequence: TGTGCCAGCAGCTTAGGATTGCAGGAGGGCTACAATGAGCAGTTCTTC. This translates into CASSLGLQEGYNEQFF. The chain uses TRBV11-3 and TRBJ2-1; a weak D match, TRBD2 (6 bases). Trimming left V 1 base short and J 3 bases short, with 13 bases between. CDR1 is SGHNT, CDR2 YENEEA, per germline. This CDR3 is built from 16 residues.

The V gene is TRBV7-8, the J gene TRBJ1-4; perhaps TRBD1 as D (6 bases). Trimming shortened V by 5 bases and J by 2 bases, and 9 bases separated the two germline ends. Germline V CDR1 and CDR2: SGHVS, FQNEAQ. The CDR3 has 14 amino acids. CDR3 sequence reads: CASSPDSTNEKLFF. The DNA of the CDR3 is TGTGCCAGCAGCCCGGACAGCACTAATGAAAAACTGTTTTTT.

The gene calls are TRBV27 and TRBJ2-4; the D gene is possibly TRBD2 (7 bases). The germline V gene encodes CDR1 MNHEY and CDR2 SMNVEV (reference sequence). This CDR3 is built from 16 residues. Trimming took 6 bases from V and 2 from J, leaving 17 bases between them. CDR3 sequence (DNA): TGTGCCAGCAGCTCGAGGGGGGGAGTTACCAAAAACATTCAGTACTTC. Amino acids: CASSSRGGVTKNIQYF.

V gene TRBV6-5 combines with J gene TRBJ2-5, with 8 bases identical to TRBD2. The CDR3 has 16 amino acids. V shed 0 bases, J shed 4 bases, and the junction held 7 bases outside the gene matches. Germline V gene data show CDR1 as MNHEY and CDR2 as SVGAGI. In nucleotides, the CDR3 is TGTGCCAGCAGTTACTCGTTGGCTAGCGGGCGAGAGACCCAGTACTTC. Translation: CASSYSLASGRETQYF.

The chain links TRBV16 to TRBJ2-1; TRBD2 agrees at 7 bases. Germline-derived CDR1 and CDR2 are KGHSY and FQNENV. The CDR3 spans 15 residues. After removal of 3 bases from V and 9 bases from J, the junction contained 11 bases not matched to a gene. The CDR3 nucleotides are TGTGCCAGCAGCCACCCGAGGGCTAGCGGCAGTGAGCAGTTCTTC. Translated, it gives CASSHPRASGSEQFF.